The 30 T cell receptor beta chains listed next were all sequenced from one sample in a study of beta chain features in type 1 diabetes. Investigators reverse transcribed all isolated RNA, so they sequenced expressed TCRB transcripts. Clones were sequenced by immunoSEQ multiplex PCR, and TCRdb holds only the in-frame ones, with some missing. Counted here are around 290,000 clones, approximately 8.1% occurring once; the ten biggest clones make up under 1.3%. The sequenced material came from central memory CD4+ T cells from blood. Receptors were obtained from a woman aged 18-29 years in good health.

This clone was seen at least ten times. The gene calls are TRBV7-9 and TRBJ2-1; 8 positions agree with TRBD1. The CDR3 is 14 amino acids. The germline V gene encodes CDR1 SEHNR and CDR2 FQNEAQ (reference sequence). V lost 3 bases, J lost 9 bases, and 7 bases stayed unmatched. DNA for the CDR3: TGTGCCAGCAGCTTGGGACAGGTAGGCCGTGAGCAGTTCTTC. Amino acids: CASSLGQVGREQFF. Supplemented by reference TRBV7-9 and TRBJ2-1, the full variable domain reads DTGVSQNPRHKITKRGQNVTFRCDPISEHNRLYWYRQTLGQGPEFLTYFQNEAQLEKSRLLSDRFSAERPKGSFSTLEIQRTEQGDSAMYLCASSLGQVGREQFFGPGTRLTVL.

This clone has a handful of counts. The chain recombines TRBV2 with TRBJ1-6, with D possibly matching TRBD1 (5 bases). Germline V gene data show CDR1 as SNHLY and CDR2 as FYNNEI. The CDR3 runs 14 residues. Between the trimmed V and J ends, which lost 6 bases and 10 bases, there was a span of 16 bases. DNA of the CDR3: TGTGCCAGCAGCCCTAGGGTGGAGGGGTCACCCCTCCACTTT. This sequence encodes CASSPRVEGSPLHF.

The V and J genes are TRBV7-9 and TRBJ1-1; weak D call: TRBD1 (6 bases). The CDR3 loop spans 13 amino acids. Germline V gene sequence: CDR1 SEHNR, CDR2 FQNEAQ (reference sequence). V was trimmed by 4 bases and J by 2 bases, leaving 8 bases between them. In DNA, the CDR3 is TGTGCCAGCAGCTCCAGGGGAAACACTGAAGCTTTCTTT. Translating gives CASSSRGNTEAFF. The complete variable domain, with remaining parts taken from reference TRBV7-9 and TRBJ1-1, reads DTGVSQNPRHKITKRGQNVTFRCDPISEHNRLYWYRQTLGQGPEFLTYFQNEAQLEKSRLLSDRFSAERPKGSFSTLEIQRTEQGDSAMYLCASSSRGNTEAFFGQGTRLTVV.

This clone was seen a handful of times. V usage is TRBV11-3 and J usage is TRBJ2-7; D perhaps matches TRBD2 (6 bases). The CDR3 spans 16 residues. V lost 5 bases and J lost 3, with 20 bases in between. CDR1 is SGHNT and CDR2 is YENEEA in the germline V gene. In nucleotides, the CDR3 is TGTGCCAGCAGCAGCATCTCGGGGGTACGGGTCTACGAGCAGTACTTC. Protein: CASSSISGVRVYEQYF. Complete variable domain (other parts from reference TRBV11-3 and TRBJ2-7): EAGVVQSPRYKIIEKKQPVAFWCNPISGHNTLYWYLQNLGQGPELLIRYENEEAVDDSQLPKDRFSAERLKGVDSTLKIQPAELGDSAVYLCASSSISGVRVYEQYFGPGTRLTVT.

This clone was counted ten times or more. This chain uses TRBV7-9 with TRBJ2-7, with D unresolved. This CDR3 is built from 14 residues. Trimming left V 4 bases short and J 4 bases short, with 14 bases between. The germline CDR1 and CDR2 sequences are SEHNR and FQNEAQ (reference sequence). The CDR3 coding sequence is TGTGCCAGCAGCTCAGCCCGGGTTAGATACGAGCAGTACTTC. This gives the protein CASSSARVRYEQYF. The full variable domain, in which reference TRBV7-9 and TRBJ2-7 provide the parts outside the CDR3, is DTGVSQNPRHKITKRGQNVTFRCDPISEHNRLYWYRQTLGQGPEFLTYFQNEAQLEKSRLLSDRFSAERPKGSFSTLEIQRTEQGDSAMYLCASSSARVRYEQYFGPGTRLTVT.

This clone was found a few times. V and J are TRBV5-6 and TRBJ2-1, with 10 bases matching TRBD1. This CDR3 comprises 16 residues. V lost 4 bases and J lost 7; bases outside the gene matches: 11. CDR1 is SGHDT and CDR2 is YYEEEE in the germline V gene. The CDR3 sequence: CASSAEGQGKGNEQFF. The CDR3 region has the DNA TGTGCCAGCAGCGCCGAGGGACAGGGGAAGGGAAATGAGCAGTTCTTC.

This clone was seen only a few times. V is TRBV13 and J is TRBJ2-3; the D is unclear. Germline lookup yields CDR1 PRHDT and CDR2 FYEKMQ (reference sequence). Trimming took off 4 bases at V and 4 bases at J, with 12 bases between the two ends. The CDR3 runs 14 residues. The CDR3 sequence: CASSSTAISDTQYF. CDR3 sequence (DNA): TGTGCCAGCAGCTCCACCGCGATATCAGATACGCAGTATTTT.

This clone was detected ten times or more. The chain uses TRBV7-2 and TRBJ2-5; the D is unclear. Germline values: CDR1 SGHTA, CDR2 FQGNSA. V lost 5 bases and J lost 5, with 15 bases in between. The CDR3 contains 14 residues. The CDR3 nucleotides read TGTGCCAGCAGCAAGGAAGGAATTGCGGAGACCCAGTACTTC. It codes for CASSKEGIAETQYF.

This clone was detected a few times. V gene TRBV2 combines with J gene TRBJ2-2; D unresolved. Germline CDR1 reads SNHLY; CDR2 reads FYNNEI. V gave up 7 bases and J gave up 3 bases, with 9 bases separating them. The CDR3 runs 13 residues. The CDR3 DNA reads TGTGCCAGCATCAAGGAGCACACCGGGGAGCTGTTTTTT. It yields the protein CASIKEHTGELFF.

This clone was detected many times. The V and J genes are TRBV7-3 and TRBJ2-1; D might be TRBD1 (6 bases). CDR1 is SGHTA, CDR2 FQGTGA, per germline. V dropped 0 bases and J dropped 6 bases, with 9 bases sitting between them. CDR3 length: 14 residues. CDR3: CASSLTLQGNEQFF. CDR3 nucleotide sequence: TGTGCCAGCAGCTTAACCCTACAGGGCAATGAGCAGTTCTTC.

Only a few counts were recorded for this clone. V is TRBV7-2 and J is TRBJ2-1, with a tentative D call TRBD1 (6 bases). Between the trimmed V and J ends, which lost 5 bases and 8 bases, there was a span of 13 bases. CDR1 SGHTA and CDR2 FQGNSA come from the germline V gene. This CDR3 region has 13 residues. The CDR3 is CASSTTGFHEQFF. CDR3 sequence (DNA): TGTGCCAGCAGCACTACAGGGTTCCATGAGCAGTTCTTC.

The sample holds a few counts of this clone. The chain has TRBV4-1 and TRBJ2-7; TRBD1 matches 11 bases. Losses at the gene ends were 4 bases for V and 4 bases for J; bases not matched to a gene: 3. Germline assignment: CDR1 MGHRA and CDR2 YSYEKL. The CDR3 sequence is 14 residues long. The CDR3 DNA reads as TGCGCCAGCAGCCGTGGACAGGGGGCTTACGAGCAGTACGTC. Translated, it gives CASSRGQGAYEQYV.

The V and J genes are TRBV7-3 and TRBJ2-3; D ambiguous. Germline assignment: CDR1 SGHTA and CDR2 FQGTGA. The V end was cut by 2 bases, the J end by 3 bases, with 6 bases between. The CDR3 runs 13 residues. As DNA, the CDR3 is TGTGCCAGCAGCTTACAGAGAACAGATACGCAGTATTTT. Its translation: CASSLQRTDTQYF.

This clone was seen a few times. The J gene is TRBJ2-7, the V gene TRBV10-1; D tentatively reads TRBD1 or TRBD2 (5 bases each). Germline V gives CDR1 WNHNN, CDR2 SYGVQD (reference sequence). CDR3 size: 13 residues. V was shortened by 8 bases and J by 5 bases, with 16 bases between the two germline ends. The CDR3 DNA sequence: TGCGCCAGCGAGTGGGACCGCAATCACGAGCAGTACGTC. This codes for CASEWDRNHEQYV.

This clone was seen a few times. The rearrangement links TRBV27 to TRBJ1-5; D possibly corresponds to TRBD1 (5 bases). Looked up from germline, CDR1 is MNHEY and CDR2 is SMNVEV (reference sequence). This CDR3 comprises 14 residues. V was clipped by 1 base and J by 6 bases, with 10 bases between them. The CDR3 sequence is CASSLLGVGQPQHF. CDR3 nucleotide sequence: TGTGCCAGCAGTTTATTAGGGGTGGGTCAGCCCCAGCATTTT.

This clone was detected only a few times. CDR3 region: CASSFGAGTSSYEQYF. The CDR3 nucleotides are TGTGCCAGCAGCTTTGGGGCCGGGACGTCCTCCTACGAGCAGTACTTC. This rearrangement joins TRBV7-2 to TRBJ2-7, with D perhaps being TRBD1 or TRBD2 (5 bases each). V gave up 3 bases and J gave up 0 bases, with 15 bases separating them. CDR1 is SGHTA, CDR2 FQGNSA, per germline. The CDR3 extends over 16 amino acids. Full variable domain (outside the CDR3, taken from reference TRBV7-2 and TRBJ2-7): GAGVSQSPSNKVTEKGKDVELRCDPISGHTALYWYRQSLGQGLEFLIYFQGNSAPDKSGLPSDRFSAERTGGSVSTLTIQRTQQEDSAVYLCASSFGAGTSSYEQYFGPGTRLTVT.

This clone was seen more than once but under ten times. The chain joins TRBV15 to TRBJ2-5; 9 nucleotides align to TRBD2. Germline CDR1 and CDR2: LNHNV and YYDKDF (reference sequence). Trimming removed 4 bases from V and 2 bases from J; junction bases left unmatched: 11. The CDR3 covers 17 residues. CDR3 sequence reads: CATSTLDASGDQETQYF. DNA of the CDR3: TGTGCCACCAGCACCTTGGACGCTAGCGGGGATCAAGAGACCCAGTACTTC.

This clone turned up a few times. The CDR3 loop is CASSTIYRGRGGSNQPQHF. CDR3 coding DNA: TGTGCCAGTAGTACAATATACAGGGGGCGCGGGGGAAGCAATCAGCCCCAGCATTTT. This chain joins TRBV19 and TRBJ1-5, with TRBD1 matching 9 bases. J gave up 1 base and V 4 bases, and 14 bases lay outside the gene matches. This CDR3 has 19 amino acids. From germline, CDR1 is LNHDA and CDR2 SQIVND (reference sequence).

The DNA of the CDR3 is TGTGCCAGCGGGTCGCAGCACATTCAGTACTTC. It translates to CASGSQHIQYF. The chain joins TRBV27 to TRBJ2-4; D gene ambiguous. Germline V gives CDR1 MNHEY, CDR2 SMNVEV (reference sequence). Trimming shortened V by 8 bases and J by 8 bases, and 10 bases separated the two germline ends. The CDR3 consists of 11 residues.

This clone appeared a few times. This chain connects TRBV7-2 to TRBJ2-3; perhaps TRBD2 as D (5 bases). Germline values: CDR1 SGHTA, CDR2 FQGNSA. This CDR3 contains 15 residues. Between the trimmed V and J ends, which lost 2 bases and 6 bases, there was a span of 15 bases. The DNA for the CDR3 is TGTGCCAGCAGCTTACATAAACCCAGCGGCGATACGCAGTATTTT. It codes for CASSLHKPSGDTQYF.

V and J are TRBV5-1 and TRBJ1-3; no clear D gene. Germline CDR1 is SGHRS and CDR2 is YFSETQ. The CDR3 has 15 amino acids. Trimming shortened V by 1 base and J by 5 bases, and 13 bases separated the two germline ends. CDR3 loop: CASSLNTGLRNTIYF. The CDR3 DNA reads as TGCGCCAGCAGCTTGAATACGGGTCTAAGAAACACCATATATTTT. The full variable domain, rest sourced from reference TRBV5-1 and TRBJ1-3, is KAGVTQTPRYLIKTRGQQVTLSCSPISGHRSVSWYQQTPGQGLQFLFEYFSETQRNKGNFPGRFSGRQFSNSRSEMNVSTLELGDSALYLCASSLNTGLRNTIYFGEGSWLTVV.

This chain uses TRBV7-2 with TRBJ1-1, with 9 bases aligning to TRBD1. The V segment lost 4 bases and the J segment 0 bases; nucleotides outside the gene matches: 9. Germline CDR1 and CDR2: SGHTA and FQGNSA. The CDR3 is 17 residues long. CDR3 sequence: CASSSRDRDPLNTEAFF. CDR3 DNA: TGTGCCAGCAGCTCCCGGGACAGGGATCCCTTGAACACTGAAGCTTTCTTT.

A few counts support this clone. The CDR3, as DNA: TGCAGCGTCGACGCCACAGGGGTCGAGCAGGGTGAAGCTTTCTTT. This codes for CSVDATGVEQGEAFF. The chain combines TRBV29-1 with TRBJ1-1, with 7 bases fitting TRBD1. There are 15 residues in the CDR3. Losses at the gene ends were 6 bases for V and 7 bases for J; bases not matched to a gene: 17. Germline V gene data show CDR1 as SQVTM and CDR2 as ANQGSEA.

This clone has only a few counts. The rearrangement links TRBV2 to TRBJ2-3, with 11 bases fitting TRBD2. Germline assignment: CDR1 SNHLY and CDR2 FYNNEI. V trimming: 4 bases; J trimming: 2 bases; junction bases outside the gene matches: 8. The CDR3 loop spans 17 amino acids. The CDR3 spells CASSVPLAGGPTDTQYF. In DNA form, the CDR3 reads TGTGCCAGCAGTGTCCCCCTAGCGGGAGGACCCACAGATACGCAGTATTTT.

This clone was detected a few times. The genes are TRBV7-6 and TRBJ1-5; D remains ambiguous. V lost 2 bases to trimming and J lost 3 bases, with 8 bases between them. Germline CDR1 SGHVS, CDR2 FNYEAQ. The length of the CDR3 is 14 residues. The CDR3 is CASSLRDTNQPQHF. CDR3 DNA sequence: TGTGCCAGCAGCTTAAGAGACACCAATCAGCCCCAGCATTTT. The full variable domain, in which reference TRBV7-6 and TRBJ1-5 provide the parts outside the CDR3, is GAGVSQSPRYKVTKRGQDVALRCDPISGHVSLYWYRQALGQGPEFLTYFNYEAQQDKSGLPNDRFSAERPEGSISTLTIQRTEQRDSAMYRCASSLRDTNQPQHFGDGTRLSIL.

The chain has TRBV9 and TRBJ2-7; perhaps TRBD2 as D (5 bases). This CDR3 spans 14 amino acids. The ends were cut back, 0 bases at V and 6 bases at J, with 13 bases in the middle. CDR1 and CDR2 (germline): SGDLS, YYNGEE. The CDR3 protein is CASSVDWRVGEQYF. Here the CDR3 DNA reads TGTGCCAGCAGCGTAGACTGGCGGGTGGGCGAGCAGTACTTC.

This clone was detected a few times. The chain links TRBV29-1 to TRBJ1-3; tentative D call: TRBD1 (6 bases). CDR1 is SQVTM, CDR2 ANQGSEA, per germline. The CDR3 consists of 14 residues. Trimming took 0 bases from V and 0 from J, leaving 6 bases between them. Here the CDR3 DNA reads TGCAGCGTTGAAGACAGGGGCTCTGGAAACACCATATATTTT. This codes for CSVEDRGSGNTIYF. Filled out from reference TRBV29-1 and TRBJ1-3, the complete variable domain reads SAVISQKPSRDICQRGTSLTIQCQVDSQVTMMFWYRQQPGQSLTLIATANQGSEATYESGFVIDKFPISRPNLTFSTLTVSNMSPEDSSIYLCSVEDRGSGNTIYFGEGSWLTVV.

The chain combines TRBV6-1 with TRBJ2-2; 9 nucleotides agree with TRBD1. CDR1 and CDR2 from the germline V gene are MNHNS and SASEGT. This CDR3 spans 14 amino acids. The ends lost 4 bases at V and 3 bases at J; junction bases unmatched: 0. CDR3 loop: CASSGTGDTGELFF. The CDR3 region has the DNA TGTGCCAGCAGTGGGACAGGGGACACCGGGGAGCTGTTTTTT.

This clone was detected only a few times. This chain connects TRBV18 to TRBJ1-2, with a possible D match to TRBD1 (5 bases). Germline CDR1 reads KGHSH; CDR2 reads LQKENI. V lost 2 bases, J lost 2 bases, and 12 bases lay in between. The CDR3 runs to 15 residues. The CDR3 nucleotides are TGTGCCAGCTCACCATCCACAGGCCAGAACTATGGCTACACCTTC. Translation: CASSPSTGQNYGYTF. Based on the CDR3 plus reference TRBV18 and TRBJ1-2, the full variable domain is NAGVMQNPRHLVRRRGQEARLRCSPMKGHSHVYWYRQLPEEGLKFMVYLQKENIIDESGMPKERFSAEFPKEGPSILRIQQVVRGDSAAYFCASSPSTGQNYGYTFGSGTRLTVV.

This clone was counted a few times. The same CDR3 also results from other DNA sequences found in this sample. V and J are TRBV19 and TRBJ2-6; D not resolved. With 9 bases removed from V and 0 bases from J, the gap between germline ends came to 6 bases. CDR1 LNHDA and CDR2 SQIVND come from the germline V gene (reference sequence). The CDR3 loop spans 13 amino acids. The CDR3 region is CASTLSGANVLTF. In DNA form, the CDR3 reads TGTGCCAGCACTCTCTCTGGGGCCAACGTCCTGACTTTC.